This T cell receptor (beta chain) was captured in a study of CD8+ T cells in alopecia areata. Across the study: At a dose of 5 to 10 mg twice daily, oral tofacitinib was given to treated patients.

Regarding the study as a whole: Researchers report lesional scalp, most notably alopecia totalis/universalis, outstripped normal scalp in clonality.

Comment on this clone: Antigen: not known.

Lesional scalp punch biopsies and peripheral blood were collected from alopecia areata patients. Reverse transcription of extracted RNA yielded cDNA, which provided the sequencing template. Produced via immunoSEQ multiplex PCR; TCRdb's table is partial and in-frame only. The table has roughly 6,900 clones, roughly 66% seen once. V lost 6 bases, J lost 6 bases, and 10 bases lay in between. The CDR3 spans 12 residues. CDR1 is WNHNN, CDR2 SYGVQD, per germline (reference sequence). The rearrangement joins TRBV10-1 to TRBJ2-3; D not certain. Sequences were derived from skin, sampled at week 0. The clonotype originates from a human donor with alopecia areata. CDR3 DNA: TGCGCCAGCAGCCTTACGGGTGATACGCAGTATTTT. Translated, it gives CASSLTGDTQYF.